This record looks at one TCR beta chain sequence and its context. The sample carries other DNA sequences with the same CDR3. This entry comes from a study of CD8+ T cells in alopecia areata. Treatment here: oral pan-JAK inhibitor, 5-10 mg twice daily. Reverse transcription of extracted RNA yielded cDNA, which provided the sequencing template. Assay used: immunoSEQ multiplex PCR; TCRdb lists only in-frame clones, some missing. The sample comprises under 350,000 clones, 58% of which are singletons, and less than 2% rests with the top ten. The source was CD4+ T cells sorted from blood, collected at week 24, from a patient treated with tofacitinib. The sequence derives from a human donor with alopecia areata.

The CDR3 region is CASSYSKGSSPLHF. The CDR3, as DNA: TGTGCCAGCAGTTACTCTAAGGGGAGCTCACCCCTCCACTTT. This chain joins TRBV6-6 and TRBJ1-6; maybe TRBD1 (5 bases). There are 14 residues in the CDR3. Deletions cut 0 bases from V and 10 bases from J, with 10 bases between. Germline lookup yields CDR1 MNHNY and CDR2 SVGAGI (reference sequence).